The 8 T cell receptor beta chains below come from one sample, sequenced in a study of blood T cell repertoires in COVID-19. The method was immunoSEQ multiplex PCR; TCRdb's version includes in-frame clones alone and lacks a portion of them. This table has roughly 73,000 clones, about 88% appearing once. Sample: peripheral blood. Source of these receptors: a man in his 70s with active COVID-19.

The rearrangement uses TRBV7-3 and TRBJ1-6; maybe TRBD1 (5 bases). Germline CDR1 SGHTA, CDR2 FQGTGA. V shed 0 bases and J shed 9 bases, with 18 bases lying between them. The CDR3 loop spans 17 amino acids. CDR3 residues: CASSLTGRRGIGSPLHF. The CDR3 DNA reads TGTGCCAGCAGCTTAACGGGACGACGCGGGATCGGTTCACCCCTCCACTTT.

This chain links TRBV2 with TRBJ1-4; tentative D call: TRBD1 (5 bases). The V and J ends lost 9 bases and 0 bases respectively, with 14 bases between them. The germline V gene has CDR1 SNHLY and CDR2 FYNNEI. The CDR3 contains 15 residues. As DNA, the CDR3 is TGTGCCAGGGGGCCTCTAGGAGCAACTAATGAAAAACTGTTTTTT. The encoded protein is CARGPLGATNEKLFF. Together with reference TRBV2 and TRBJ1-4, the CDR3 gives the full variable domain: EPEVTQTPSHQVTQMGQEVILRCVPISNHLYFYWYRQILGQKVEFLVSFYNNEISEKSEIFDDQFSVERPDGSNFTLKIRSTKLEDSAMYFCARGPLGATNEKLFFGSGTQLSVL.

J is TRBJ2-2 and V is TRBV5-1; a weak D match, TRBD2 (6 bases). V lost 5 bases, J lost 2 bases, and 10 bases lay in between. Germline V lookup: CDR1 SGHRS, CDR2 YFSETQ. The CDR3 loop spans 14 amino acids. The CDR3 loop reads CASSGGTNTGELFF. The DNA of the CDR3 is TGCGCCAGCAGTGGGGGGACCAACACCGGGGAGCTGTTTTTT.

The rearrangement links TRBV6-2 or TRBV6-3 to TRBJ2-1; D not certain. Trimming pared 5 bases from V and 7 bases from J, leaving 12 bases between. The V gene's germline CDR1 is MNHEY and CDR2 SVGEGT. CDR3 length: 13 amino acids. The CDR3 loop is CASSTLLENEQFF. The CDR3 region has the DNA TGTGCCAGCAGTACCCTCCTAGAAAATGAGCAGTTCTTC.

The chain recombines TRBV5-1 with TRBJ1-4, with 7 bases fitting TRBD1. The CDR3 spans 15 residues. Germline CDR1 SGHRS, CDR2 YFSETQ. Unmatched junction bases numbered 9, after V lost 4 bases and J lost 6 bases. CDR3 nucleotides: TGCGCCAGCAGCAAGGGGGCCCAGCGGGATGAAAAACTGTTTTTT. It codes for CASSKGAQRDEKLFF.

The J gene is TRBJ2-4, the V gene TRBV30; maybe TRBD1 (5 bases). Looked up from germline, CDR1 is GTSNPN and CDR2 is SVGIG (reference sequence). V was shortened by 4 bases and J by 6 bases, with 16 bases between the two germline ends. The CDR3 sequence is 14 residues long. The CDR3 sequence: CAWTHGAGLNIQYF. In nucleotides, the CDR3 is TGTGCCTGGACCCATGGGGCAGGATTAAACATTCAGTACTTC.

As DNA, the CDR3 is TGCAGCGCCCGACAGGGGGCGGACACCGGGGAGCTGTTTTTT. Translated, it gives CSARQGADTGELFF. This chain uses TRBV29-1 with TRBJ2-2, with TRBD1 matching 10 bases. V lost 7 bases, J lost 3 bases, and 5 bases stayed unmatched. Germline CDR1 and CDR2: SQVTM and ANQGSEA. This CDR3 is 14 amino acids long.

The chain is built from TRBV10-3 and TRBJ2-7, with D tentatively TRBD2 (7 bases). The CDR3 has 12 residues. Germline CDR1 reads ENHRY; CDR2 reads SYGVKD. V was shortened by 6 bases and J by 5 bases, with 11 bases between the two germline ends. The CDR3: CAIRGRGDEQYF. CDR3 sequence (DNA): TGTGCCATCAGGGGGAGGGGGGACGAGCAGTACTTC.